One and the same sample provided the 2 T cell receptor beta chains below, sequenced in a study of molecular identifiers for immune sequencing clone quantification. A single record per CDR3 protein comes from TCRdb applying MiXCR to the PCR reads. In the table there are just over 95,000 distinct CDR3 sequences, 24% of which are singletons. The sample was naive CD8+ T cells from blood, with Jurkat cell RNA spiked in. The sample's subset: FACS-sorted CD8+CD4-CCR7+CD45RA+ naive T cells. These receptors came from a human donor in good health. Some libraries in this study had Jurkat cell RNA spiked in.

As regards this clonotype: Its ends do not fully match the called genes, so a read error is possible. The chain has TRBV7-9 and TRBJ2-7; D unclear. Germline CDR1 SEHNR, CDR2 FQNEAQ (reference sequence). The CDR3 has 14 residues. The CDR3 DNA follows: TGTGCCAGCAGCCCCTTCGAGGCCTCCCACGAGCAGTACTTC. Translation gives CASSPFEASHEQYF. The variable domain in full, completed from reference TRBV7-9 and TRBJ2-7, reads DTGVSQNPRHKITKRGQNVTFRCDPISEHNRLYWYRQTLGQGPEFLTYFQNEAQLEKSRLLSDRFSAERPKGSFSTLEIQRTEQGDSAMYLCASSPFEASHEQYFGPGTRLTVT.

The table lists this clonotype with a count of one. This may be a read error, as it is one base from a much larger clone. The V call is TRBV30, the J call TRBJ2-7; TRBD2 agrees at 8 bases. Germline assignment: CDR1 GTSNPN and CDR2 SVGIG (reference sequence). CDR3 length: 15 amino acids. After removal of 0 bases from V and 3 bases from J, the junction contained 7 bases not matched to a gene. The CDR3 sequence: CAWSVACGGHYEQYF. The CDR3 region has the DNA TGTGCCTGGAGTGTGGCTTGCGGGGGGCACTACGAGCAGTACTTC.